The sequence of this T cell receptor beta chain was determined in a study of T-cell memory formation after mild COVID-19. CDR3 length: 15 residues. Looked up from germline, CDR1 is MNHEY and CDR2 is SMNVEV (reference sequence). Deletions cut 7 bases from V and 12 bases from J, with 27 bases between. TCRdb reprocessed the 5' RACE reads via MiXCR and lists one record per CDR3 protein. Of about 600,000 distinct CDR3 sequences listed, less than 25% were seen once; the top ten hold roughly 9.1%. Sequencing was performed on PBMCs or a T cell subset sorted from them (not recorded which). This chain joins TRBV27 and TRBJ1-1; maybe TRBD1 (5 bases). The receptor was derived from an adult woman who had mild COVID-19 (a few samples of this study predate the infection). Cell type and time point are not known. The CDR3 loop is CASTGIESNRGKTFF. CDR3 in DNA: TGTGCCAGCACCGGAATTGAGAGTAATCGGGGGAAAACTTTCTTT.